This T cell receptor beta chain was sequenced for a study of blood T cell repertoires in COVID-19. Profiled with immunoSEQ multiplex PCR; TCRdb holds only in-frame clones, not every one. The table records about 200,000 clones, around 82% of them present only once. The CDR3 extends over 15 amino acids. Germline V gene sequence: CDR1 KGHSH, CDR2 LQKENI. Trimming stripped 3 bases from V and 2 bases from J, with 13 bases between. This chain joins TRBV18 and TRBJ1-2, with D unresolved. The specimen was PBMCs or T cells enriched from blood (not recorded which). This TCR was sampled from a woman aged 55-69 years with acute COVID-19. The CDR3 region is CASSPVQRRNYGYTF. Here the CDR3 DNA reads TGTGCCAGCTCACCGGTTCAGCGGAGGAACTATGGCTACACCTTC.